This section outlines one T cell receptor beta chain sequence together with its context. Its antigen target is currently unknown. No qualities accompany the bases; no much larger clone lies one base away. The CDR3 runs 14 residues from the cysteine to the phenylalanine. Only the CDR3 DNA stays, 42 bases, in frame from base 1. The junction carries 11 bases between V and J, which are trimmed by 3 bases and 3 bases respectively. The germline V gene provides CDR1 KGHSH and CDR2 LQKENI. This sample was taken from a study of blood T cell repertoires in COVID-19 (dated by TCRdb to the early 2020s). Study-level background: ImmuneRACE Cohort 3 recovered participants were defined by two consecutive negative NP/OP PCR tests, healthcare professional clearance, or symptom resolution. Samples covering the acute and convalescent phases of COVID-19 were provided by collaborators in the United States, Italy and Spain. The material from the prospective study consisted of cDNA or gDNA derived from T cells, B-cell-depleted T cells, or PBMCs. Subjects who had been exposed to COVID-19, were actively infected with it, or had recovered from it provided the deeply sampled blood TCRbeta repertoires that made up the dataset. The repertoires were released in a freely available public database intended as a resource for research on the immune response to SARS-CoV-2. The samples were drawn from two sources: the first 160 participants of the ongoing ImmuneRACE study, and 1,200 or so subjects contributed by 6 global collaborators. A de-identified subject ID, COVID-19 status, age in years and sex were almost always included in the sample metadata. Where HLA class I and class II types were available, the types were taken from metadata supplied by the sample provider, not from assay-based typing.

Enrolling through a virtual design, the prospective study's participants ranged in age from roughly 18 to 90 years and lived across 20 to 25 United States geographic areas. In the prospective study, participants were assigned to cohorts based on the clinical history participants reported in a screening survey and a study questionnaire. Mobile phlebotomists in the prospective study collected whole blood, serum and a nasopharyngeal or oropharyngeal swab from every participant. Over a roughly 2-month period, participants in the prospective study had the option of providing additional blood draws and questionnaires. Before DNA extraction, prospective study blood samples were shipped either frozen or at room temperature. TCRbeta CDR3 regions were amplified from genomic DNA using the immunoSEQ Assay, a bias-controlled multiplex PCR. The paper's data handling went like this. The number of nucleated cells in each sample was estimated from the amplification of reference gene primers within the assay. Sequence reads were collapsed and filtered to measure the absolute abundance of every unique TCRbeta CDR3 rearrangement. Productive Simpson clonality was computed per sample as the square root of Simpson's diversity index over productive rearrangements. In its TCRdb copy, this immuneACCESS table keeps in-frame sequences only and misses some clones. Where compared with another copy, unresolved V genes explain less than half of these, and the others have no known cause. That table gives V, J and clone size, and the DNA gave D and trimming. The sample has hundreds of thousands of clones on record, roughly nine tenths of them singletons. The ten largest account for approximately 3.1% of the sample.

General conclusions and limits of the study: The amount of clinical and demographic metadata varied by source and participant and was provided uncurated.

Recombination linked TRBV18 to TRBJ1-1, with the D gene too uncertain to name. Sequenced sample: PBMCs or T cells enriched from blood (not recorded which). This clonotype was obtained from a woman aged 50 to 65 in a cohort exposed to, infected with or recovered from COVID-19 (not recorded which). The CDR3 reads as follows: CASSPNEGDTEAFF. The DNA is as follows: TGTGCCAGCTCACCTAATGAGGGTGACACTGAAGCTTTCTTT.